These 6 T cell receptor beta chains originate from one sample sequenced in a study of regulatory T cells in long-lasting Graves disease. HTBI primers from iRepertoire and Arm-PCR of CDR3 regions yielded the TCR beta libraries. One entry per CDR3 protein, called by TCRdb with MiXCR from the multiplex PCR reads. Here the sample spans a few hundred thousand distinct CDR3 sequences, roughly a sixth being singletons. Documented time point: newly diagnosed GD, antithyroid drugs for less than 3 months. RNA isolated from PBMCs was used to make the TCR library. The sample was also reused in another study, on T cells in Graves' hyperthyroidism and ophthalmopathy.

This specimen consisted of peripheral blood mononuclear cells (PBMCs), obtained at new diagnosis, from a patient treated with antithyroid drugs. The source of these receptors is a middle-aged man with Graves disease.

This clonotype was observed at least ten times. This sequence joins TRBV5-1 and TRBJ1-1, with 7 bases that match TRBD1. Per germline, CDR1 SGHRS and CDR2 YFSETQ. Trimming at V came to 4 bases and at J to 4 bases, leaving 10 bases not matched to a gene. The CDR3 loop spans 15 amino acids. The chain's CDR3 is CASSRWDSTSTEAFF. CDR3 coding DNA: TGCGCCAGCAGCCGGTGGGACAGTACTTCCACTGAAGCTTTCTTT.

This clonotype was found many times. This chain uses TRBV18 with TRBJ1-1; D gene uncertain. The CDR3 runs to 15 residues. The V end lost 5 bases, the J end lost 1 base, and 14 bases lay between the germline ends. Germline assignment: CDR1 KGHSH and CDR2 LQKENI. CDR3 loop: CASSESGLRNTEAFF. For the CDR3, the DNA is TGTGCCAGCTCAGAGTCAGGACTGCGGAACACTGAAGCTTTCTTT.

This clonotype was seen ten or more times. The CDR3 DNA follows: TGTGCCAGCGCCGGACAGCCCTATAGCAATCAGCCCCAGCATTTT. This gives the protein CASAGQPYSNQPQHF. The chain carries TRBV28 and TRBJ1-5; weak D call: TRBD1 (6 bases). The CDR3 contains 15 residues. The V and J ends lost 8 bases and 0 bases respectively, with 14 bases between them. Germline loops: CDR1 MDHEN, CDR2 SYDVKM.

This clonotype was counted many times. This chain connects TRBV2 to TRBJ2-3; D not resolved. Per the germline V gene, CDR1 is SNHLY and CDR2 is FYNNEI. There are 14 residues in the CDR3. The V gene lost 2 bases and the J gene lost 0 bases, with 6 bases spanning the gap. CDR3 bases: TGTGCCAGCAGTGAACTTCTGAGCACAGATACGCAGTATTTT. Translation: CASSELLSTDTQYF. Complete variable domain (other parts from reference TRBV2 and TRBJ2-3): EPEVTQTPSHQVTQMGQEVILRCVPISNHLYFYWYRQILGQKVEFLVSFYNNEISEKSEIFDDQFSVERPDGSNFTLKIRSTKLEDSAMYFCASSELLSTDTQYFGPGTRLTVL.

The chain combines TRBV4-2 with TRBJ1-2; perhaps TRBD1 as D (5 bases). The CDR3 length is 14 residues. Germline V gene data show CDR1 as LGHNA and CDR2 as YNFKEQ. V shed 1 base and J shed 1 base, with 7 bases lying between them. For the CDR3, the DNA is TGTGCCAGCAGCCAAGTCGGGGGTAACTATGGCTACACCTTC. This codes for CASSQVGGNYGYTF.

This clonotype has just a few counts. V gene TRBV4-2 combines with J gene TRBJ1-1; no clear D gene. Trimming shortened V by 0 bases and J by 4 bases, and 15 bases separated the two germline ends. The CDR3 sequence is 16 residues long. Looked up from germline, CDR1 is LGHNA and CDR2 is YNFKEQ. The CDR3 spells CASSQEGRVRGTEAFF. The DNA of the CDR3 is TGTGCCAGCAGCCAAGAAGGTAGAGTCCGCGGCACTGAAGCTTTCTTT.